These 2 T cell receptor beta chains were all obtained from the same sample, sequenced in a study of blood T cell repertoires in COVID-19. The data were produced by immunoSEQ multiplex PCR, yet TCRdb's version contains in-frame clones alone and is incomplete. This table has 250,000 to 350,000 clones, roughly 90% appearing once. The specimen sequenced was peripheral blood. All receptors derive from a woman in her twenties or thirties with COVID-19, enrolled during active disease.

V and J are TRBV6-6 and TRBJ2-7; D possibly corresponds to TRBD2 (6 bases). This CDR3 region has 14 residues. Germline V gene sequence: CDR1 MNHNY, CDR2 SVGAGI (reference sequence). Trimming pared 2 bases from V and 2 bases from J, leaving 10 bases between. CDR3 sequence: CASSYDGRTYEQYF. The CDR3 DNA reads as TGTGCCAGCAGTTACGATGGGAGGACCTACGAGCAGTACTTC.

The V and J genes are TRBV30 and TRBJ2-5; D is possibly TRBD1 (5 bases). CDR1 and CDR2 (germline): GTSNPN, SVGIG (reference sequence). Trimming shortened V by 2 bases and J by 7 bases, and 14 bases separated the two germline ends. CDR3 length: 13 residues. CDR3 residues: CAWSRPQVGTQYF. In DNA form, the CDR3 reads TGTGCCTGGAGTAGGCCACAGGTTGGGACCCAGTACTTC. Drawing the rest from reference TRBV30 and TRBJ2-5, the complete variable domain is SQTIHQWPATLVQPVGSPLSLECTVEGTSNPNLYWYRQAAGRGLQLLFYSVGIGQISSEVPQNLSASRPQDRQFILSSKKLLLSDSGFYLCAWSRPQVGTQYFGPGTRLLVL.